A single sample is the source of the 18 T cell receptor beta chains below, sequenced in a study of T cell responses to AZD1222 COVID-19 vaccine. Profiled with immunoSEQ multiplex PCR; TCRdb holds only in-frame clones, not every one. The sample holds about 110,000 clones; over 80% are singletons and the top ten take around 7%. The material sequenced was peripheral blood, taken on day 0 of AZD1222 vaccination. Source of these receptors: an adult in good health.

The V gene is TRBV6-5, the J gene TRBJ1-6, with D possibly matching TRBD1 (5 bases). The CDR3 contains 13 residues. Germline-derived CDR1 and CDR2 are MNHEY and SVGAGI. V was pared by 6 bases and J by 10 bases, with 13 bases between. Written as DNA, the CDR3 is TGTGCCAGCAGGTCCGGGACTGACTCACCCCTCCACTTT. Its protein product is CASRSGTDSPLHF.

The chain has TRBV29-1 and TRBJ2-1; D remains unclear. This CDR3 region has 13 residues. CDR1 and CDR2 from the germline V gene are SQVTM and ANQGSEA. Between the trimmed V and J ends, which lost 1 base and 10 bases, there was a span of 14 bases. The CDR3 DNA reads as TGCAGCGTTGAAGTACCTACTACGCGGGAGCAGTTCTTC. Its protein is CSVEVPTTREQFF.

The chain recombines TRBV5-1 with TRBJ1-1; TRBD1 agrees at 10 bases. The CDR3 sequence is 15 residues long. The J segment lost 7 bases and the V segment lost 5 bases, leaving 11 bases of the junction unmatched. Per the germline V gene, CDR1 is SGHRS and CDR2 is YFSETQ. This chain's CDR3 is CASSSDRGDTGEAFF. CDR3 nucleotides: TGCGCCAGCAGTTCGGACAGGGGGGATACTGGTGAAGCTTTCTTT.

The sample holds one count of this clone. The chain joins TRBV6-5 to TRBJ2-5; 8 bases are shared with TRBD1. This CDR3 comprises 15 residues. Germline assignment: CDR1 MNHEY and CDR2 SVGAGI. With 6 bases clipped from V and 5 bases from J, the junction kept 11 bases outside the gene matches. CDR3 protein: CASSSGQGTRETQYF. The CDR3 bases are TGTGCCAGCAGCTCCGGACAGGGCACTCGGGAGACCCAGTACTTC.

The chain's CDR3 is CASALDIYSNQPQHF. The CDR3 DNA follows: TGTGCTAGTGCTCTCGATATCTATAGCAATCAGCCCCAGCATTTT. The rearrangement uses TRBV12-5 and TRBJ1-5, with no clear D. Germline CDR1 LGHNT, CDR2 FRNRAP. Trimming took off 7 bases at V and 0 bases at J, with 13 bases between the two ends. The length of the CDR3 is 15 residues.

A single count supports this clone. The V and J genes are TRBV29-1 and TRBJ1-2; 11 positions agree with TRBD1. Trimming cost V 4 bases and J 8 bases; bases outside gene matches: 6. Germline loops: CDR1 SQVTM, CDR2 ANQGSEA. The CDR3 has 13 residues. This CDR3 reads CSVVGQGAWGYTF. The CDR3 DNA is TGCAGCGTTGTTGGACAGGGGGCGTGGGGCTACACCTTC.

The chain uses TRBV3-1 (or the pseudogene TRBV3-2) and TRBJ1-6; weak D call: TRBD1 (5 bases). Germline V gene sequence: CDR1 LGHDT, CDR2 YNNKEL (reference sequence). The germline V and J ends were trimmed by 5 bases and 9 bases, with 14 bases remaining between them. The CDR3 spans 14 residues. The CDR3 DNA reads TGTGCCAGCAGCACGACCTCCGGGGGTTCACCCCTCCACTTT. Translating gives CASSTTSGGSPLHF.

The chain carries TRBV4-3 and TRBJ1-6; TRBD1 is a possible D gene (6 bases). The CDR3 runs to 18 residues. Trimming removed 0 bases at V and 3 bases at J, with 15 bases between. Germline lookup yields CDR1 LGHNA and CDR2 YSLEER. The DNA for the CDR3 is TGCGCCAGCAGCCAAGACCTCCAGGGGATTAACTATAATTCACCCCTCCACTTT. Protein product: CASSQDLQGINYNSPLHF.

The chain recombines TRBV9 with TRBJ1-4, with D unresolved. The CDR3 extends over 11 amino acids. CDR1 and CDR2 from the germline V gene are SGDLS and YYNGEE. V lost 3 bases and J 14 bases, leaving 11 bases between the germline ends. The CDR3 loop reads CASSDGIGLFF. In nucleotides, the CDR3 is TGTGCCAGCAGCGACGGGATAGGGCTGTTTTTT.

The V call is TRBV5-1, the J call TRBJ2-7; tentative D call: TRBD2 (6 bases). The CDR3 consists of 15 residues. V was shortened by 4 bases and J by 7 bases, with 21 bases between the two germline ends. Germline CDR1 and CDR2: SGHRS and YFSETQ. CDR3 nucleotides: TGCGCCAGCAGCCTATTGGGGGGAGAGGCCGGGGAGCAGTACTTC. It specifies CASSLLGGEAGEQYF.

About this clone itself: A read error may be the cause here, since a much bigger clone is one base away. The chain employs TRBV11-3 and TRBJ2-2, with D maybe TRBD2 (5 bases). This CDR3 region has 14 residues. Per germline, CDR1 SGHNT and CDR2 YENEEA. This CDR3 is CASSSGLSTGKLFF. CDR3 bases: TGTGCCAGCAGCTCAGGACTTTCCACCGGGAAGCTGTTTTTT.

The CDR3 reads CASSLGTGDGSEQFF. The CDR3, as DNA: TGTGCCAGCAGCTTAGGGACTGGCGACGGGAGTGAGCAGTTCTTC. This chain joins TRBV5-4 and TRBJ2-1; tentatively, D is TRBD2 (6 bases). The CDR3 consists of 15 residues. Germline CDR1 and CDR2: SGHNT and YYREEE (reference sequence). The V end lost 2 bases, the J end lost 9 bases, and 18 bases lay between the germline ends.

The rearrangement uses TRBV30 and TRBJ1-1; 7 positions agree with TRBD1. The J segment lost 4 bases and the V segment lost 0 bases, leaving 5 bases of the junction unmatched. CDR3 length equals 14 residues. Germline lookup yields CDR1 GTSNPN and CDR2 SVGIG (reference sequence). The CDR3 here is CAWSVGGGGTEAFF. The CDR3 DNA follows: TGTGCCTGGAGTGTCGGAGGGGGCGGCACTGAAGCTTTCTTT.

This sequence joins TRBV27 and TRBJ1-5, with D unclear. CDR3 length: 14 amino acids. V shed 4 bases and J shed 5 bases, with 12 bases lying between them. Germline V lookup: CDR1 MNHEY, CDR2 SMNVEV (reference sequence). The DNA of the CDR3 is TGTGCCAGCAGTTCCTCGGACGAATATCAGCCCCAGCATTTT. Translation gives CASSSSDEYQPQHF.

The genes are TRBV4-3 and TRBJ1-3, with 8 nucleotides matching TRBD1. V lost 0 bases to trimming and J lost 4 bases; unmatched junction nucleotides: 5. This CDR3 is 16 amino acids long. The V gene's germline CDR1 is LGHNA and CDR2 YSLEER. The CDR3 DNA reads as TGCGCCAGCAGCCAAGAGTACAGGGGGTCGGGAAACACCATATATTTT. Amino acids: CASSQEYRGSGNTIYF.

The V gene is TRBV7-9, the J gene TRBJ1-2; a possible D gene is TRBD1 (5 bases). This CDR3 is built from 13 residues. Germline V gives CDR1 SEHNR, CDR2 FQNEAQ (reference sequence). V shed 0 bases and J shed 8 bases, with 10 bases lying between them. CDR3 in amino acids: CASSLAGAGGYTF. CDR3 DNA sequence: TGTGCCAGCAGCTTAGCTGGGGCGGGGGGCTACACCTTC. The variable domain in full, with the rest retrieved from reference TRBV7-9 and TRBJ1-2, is DTGVSQNPRHKITKRGQNVTFRCDPISEHNRLYWYRQTLGQGPEFLTYFQNEAQLEKSRLLSDRFSAERPKGSFSTLEIQRTEQGDSAMYLCASSLAGAGGYTFGSGTRLTVV.

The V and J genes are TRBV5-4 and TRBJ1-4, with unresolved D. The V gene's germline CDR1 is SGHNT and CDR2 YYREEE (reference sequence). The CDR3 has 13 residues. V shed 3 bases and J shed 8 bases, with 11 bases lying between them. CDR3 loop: CASSSDQWEKLFF. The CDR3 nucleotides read TGTGCCAGCAGCTCGGACCAGTGGGAAAAACTGTTTTTT.

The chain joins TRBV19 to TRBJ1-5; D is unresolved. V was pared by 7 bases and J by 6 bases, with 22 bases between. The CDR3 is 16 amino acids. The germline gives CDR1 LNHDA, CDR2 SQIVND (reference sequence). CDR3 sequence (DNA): TGTGCCAGTAAAGGGAGAGTTGGGAGGCTGGGTCAGCCCCAGCATTTT. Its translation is CASKGRVGRLGQPQHF. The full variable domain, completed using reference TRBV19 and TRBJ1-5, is DGGITQSPKYLFRKEGQNVTLSCEQNLNHDAMYWYRQDPGQGLRLIYYSQIVNDFQKGDIAEGYSVSREKKESFPLTVTSAQKNPTAFYLCASKGRVGRLGQPQHFGDGTRLSIL.